This T cell receptor beta chain stems from a study of T cell responses to AZD1222 COVID-19 vaccine. The repertoire was sequenced with immunoSEQ multiplex PCR; TCRdb's copy has only in-frame clones and lacks some. Among under 95,000 clones, almost 90% were seen once, and the ten largest hold around 1.4%. V was trimmed by 0 bases and J by 4 bases, leaving 16 bases between them. CDR3 length equals 17 residues. In germline, CDR1 is SGHRS, CDR2 YFSETQ. The chain joins TRBV5-1 to TRBJ1-4; D perhaps matches TRBD1 (5 bases). The clonotype originates from an adult who received the AZD1222 COVID-19 vaccine. The sample was peripheral blood, taken 28 days after the second AZD1222 dose. CDR3 amino acids: CASSLAGGDLINEKLFF. CDR3 bases: TGCGCCAGCAGCTTGGCCGGGGGGGATTTGATTAATGAAAAACTGTTTTTT.